These 19 T cell receptor beta chains came from one sample sequenced in a study of cytomegalovirus exposure and HLA in healthy donors. The PCR had 60 Vbeta and 13 Jbeta primers. Measured with immunoSEQ multiplex PCR; TCRdb has only the in-frame clones, and not every one. The sample lists over 150,000 clones; around four fifths were seen once. The material sequenced was PBMCs. The source is a man aged 50-60 years in good health and CMV-seropositive.

The rearrangement uses TRBV11-1 and TRBJ2-3; a possible D gene is TRBD2 (6 bases). The germline V and J ends were trimmed by 2 bases and 9 bases, with 12 bases remaining between them. This CDR3 spans 13 amino acids. Germline V gene lookup returns CDR1 SGHAT and CDR2 FQDESV (reference sequence). The CDR3 nucleotides are TGTGCCAGCAGCTTATCCCGGGACTTGACGCAGTATTTT. The encoded protein is CASSLSRDLTQYF.

This chain links TRBV4-3 with TRBJ1-6, with D possibly being TRBD1 (6 bases). The CDR3 has 15 residues. V was pared by 0 bases and J by 10 bases, with 13 bases between. Germline V gives CDR1 LGHNA, CDR2 YSLEER. The CDR3 region has the DNA TGCGCCAGCAGCCAAGAAAACAGGGTGAACTCACCCCTCCACTTT. It translates to CASSQENRVNSPLHF.

The V and J genes are TRBV7-2 and TRBJ2-2, with 8 positions matching TRBD2. The CDR3 is made up of 15 amino acids. After removal of 0 bases from V and 4 bases from J, the junction contained 1 base not matched to a gene. Germline lookup yields CDR1 SGHTA and CDR2 FQGNSA. The CDR3 sequence is CASSLARGGTGELFF. DNA for the CDR3: TGTGCCAGCAGCTTAGCCCGGGGGGGCACCGGGGAGCTGTTTTTT.

This clone occurred once. The chain links TRBV6-5 to TRBJ1-1, with 8 bases lining up with TRBD1. Germline assignment: CDR1 MNHEY and CDR2 SVGAGI. V trimming: 6 bases; J trimming: 0 bases; junction bases outside the gene matches: 3. There are 14 residues in the CDR3. The DNA for the CDR3 is TGTGCCAGCAGCGAGACAGGGGTGAACACTGAAGCTTTCTTT. Translating gives CASSETGVNTEAFF.

This clone was observed a few times. This chain uses TRBV18 with TRBJ2-1; the match to TRBD2 covers 8 bases. Trimming at V came to 1 base and at J to 8 bases, leaving 7 bases not matched to a gene. Germline V gives CDR1 KGHSH, CDR2 LQKENI. CDR3 length equals 15 residues. CDR3 residues: CASSPRAGGSYEQFF. Here the CDR3 DNA reads TGTGCCAGCTCACCACGGGCGGGAGGAAGTTATGAGCAGTTCTTC.

The chain has TRBV9 and TRBJ1-3; tentative D call: TRBD1 (6 bases). The CDR3 has 14 amino acids. CDR1 is SGDLS and CDR2 is YYNGEE in the germline V gene. V lost 3 bases and J lost 1, with 8 bases in between. CDR3 DNA sequence: TGTGCCAGCAGCGGACAGGCATCTGGAAACACCATATATTTT. As protein: CASSGQASGNTIYF.

The chain carries TRBV6-5 and TRBJ1-2; tentative D call: TRBD1 (5 bases). Germline loops: CDR1 MNHEY, CDR2 SVGAGI. V lost 6 bases and J lost 0, with 14 bases in between. This CDR3 comprises 15 residues. The chain's CDR3 is CASRANRRPNYGYTF. The CDR3 nucleotides are TGTGCCAGCAGAGCCAACAGGCGTCCTAACTATGGCTACACCTTC.

The V gene is TRBV10-3, the J gene TRBJ2-1, with 7 bases that match TRBD1. V lost 10 bases and J lost 9; bases outside the gene matches: 9. The V gene's germline CDR1 is ENHRY and CDR2 SYGVKD. The CDR3 extends over 12 amino acids. This chain's CDR3 is CASTGARGEQFF. CDR3 DNA sequence: TGTGCCAGCACAGGGGCTAGGGGTGAGCAGTTCTTC.

The gene calls are TRBV18 and TRBJ1-5; TRBD1 might be the D (5 bases). The CDR3 runs to 22 residues. The ends were cut back, 0 bases at V and 7 bases at J, with 34 bases in the middle. Germline CDR1 KGHSH, CDR2 LQKENI. CDR3 sequence: CASSPPMIGAIDGPLLGQPQHF. As DNA, the CDR3 is TGTGCCAGCTCACCACCGATGATAGGGGCGATTGATGGGCCCCTGCTAGGCCAGCCCCAGCATTTT.

As DNA, the CDR3 is TGTGCCAGTACCCTGGGACAGGGAGTCACTGAAGCTTTCTTT. As protein: CASTLGQGVTEAFF. The chain recombines TRBV19 with TRBJ1-1; TRBD1 matches 9 bases. The CDR3 has 14 amino acids. J lost 4 bases, V lost 7 bases, and 7 bases had no gene match. Germline-derived CDR1 and CDR2 are LNHDA and SQIVND (reference sequence).

The chain recombines TRBV28 with TRBJ1-2; possibly TRBD1 for D (5 bases). This CDR3 has 12 amino acids. Looked up from germline, CDR1 is MDHEN and CDR2 is SYDVKM. Trimming stripped 5 bases from V and 9 bases from J, with 13 bases between. CDR3 sequence (DNA): TGTGCCAGCAGTGCCCCGGGACTTAGCTACACCTTC. It specifies CASSAPGLSYTF.

The chain carries TRBV9 and TRBJ1-1; the D gene is possibly TRBD1 (6 bases). This CDR3 contains 15 residues. CDR1 is SGDLS, CDR2 YYNGEE, per germline. V lost 6 bases to trimming and J lost 5 bases, with 20 bases between them. The CDR3 coding sequence is TGTGCCAGCAATACGGGGGGCGCGGCTTTAACTGAAGCTTTCTTT. Amino acids: CASNTGGAALTEAFF.

The chain links TRBV28 to TRBJ2-5; possible D gene TRBD1, 6 bases. The last part of the DNA fits TRBJ2-7 better; the J call may be wrong. The CDR3 totals 14 residues. Germline V gene data show CDR1 as MDHEN and CDR2 as SYDVKM. The CDR3 DNA reads as TGTGCCAGCATCGGGTCAGGGACACTCTACGAGCAGTACTTC. Encoded protein: CASIGSGTLYEQYF.

The genes are TRBV4-2 and TRBJ2-5, with 10 bases aligning to TRBD2. CDR1 and CDR2 from the germline V gene are LGHNA and YNFKEQ. J gave up 7 bases and V 0 bases, and 11 bases lay outside the gene matches. This CDR3 spans 17 amino acids. The CDR3 DNA sequence: TGTGCCAGCAGCCAAGAGGTGGTAGCGGGGGGTATGGGGACCCAGTACTTC. Translating it yields CASSQEVVAGGMGTQYF.

In regard to this clone: The identical CDR3 is also encoded by other nucleotide sequences in the sample. The chain is built from TRBV19 and TRBJ2-5, with 9 bases fitting TRBD2. The CDR3 length is 16 residues. With 3 bases clipped from V and 1 base from J, the junction kept 6 bases outside the gene matches. The germline V gene encodes CDR1 LNHDA and CDR2 SQIVND (reference sequence). The CDR3: CASSIGTSSLQETQYF. The CDR3 nucleotides are TGTGCCAGTAGTATCGGGACTAGCTCCCTCCAAGAGACCCAGTACTTC.

The rearrangement uses TRBV7-6 and TRBJ1-4; D remains unclear. V lost 5 bases and J 8 bases, leaving 12 bases between the germline ends. The CDR3 consists of 13 residues. Germline V gives CDR1 SGHVS, CDR2 FNYEAQ. The CDR3 bases are TGTGCCAGCAGCCCCCGGGAGGGAGAAAAACTGTTTTTT. Its protein is CASSPREGEKLFF.

The V gene is TRBV11-1, the J gene TRBJ2-5; maybe TRBD2 (6 bases). This CDR3 contains 14 residues. Germline V lookup: CDR1 SGHAT, CDR2 FQDESV (reference sequence). Deletions cut 3 bases from V and 5 bases from J, with 13 bases between. The CDR3 sequence is CASSLGTSRETQYF. DNA of the CDR3: TGTGCCAGCAGCTTGGGAACTAGCCGGGAGACCCAGTACTTC.

CDR3 loop: CASSPWPRGGTEAFF. The CDR3 DNA reads as TGCGCCAGCAGCCCATGGCCCAGGGGTGGCACTGAAGCTTTCTTT. V gene TRBV5-1 combines with J gene TRBJ1-1, with D possibly matching TRBD1 (6 bases). Germline-derived CDR1 and CDR2 are SGHRS and YFSETQ. V dropped 4 bases and J dropped 4 bases, with 17 bases sitting between them. This CDR3 comprises 15 residues.

The chain carries TRBV7-2 and TRBJ2-1; possible D gene TRBD2, 6 bases. The germline CDR1 and CDR2 sequences are SGHTA and FQGNSA. CDR3 length equals 15 residues. V was shortened by 2 bases and J by 5 bases, with 13 bases between the two germline ends. In DNA form, the CDR3 reads TGTGCCAGCAGCTTAATCGGAGGGCTAAACAATGAGCAGTTCTTC. Its protein product is CASSLIGGLNNEQFF.